This T cell receptor (beta chain) is from a study of human T cells and chemical hapten exposure. In TCRdb, the RACE reads were re-called with MiXCR into one record per CDR3 protein. Altogether under 130,000 distinct CDR3 sequences are present, around 35% being singletons, with the ten largest covering approximately 3%. Time point noted: patch test 3, about 24 weeks after DPC sensitization. This sample's treatment: therapeutic diphenylcyclopropenone sensitization with weekly scalp DPC. The sequence came from a man aged 40-55 years with alopecia areata. Some clones in this sample may be carry-over from other donors' samples. The sequencing used whole blood, collected in connection with sensitization to the hapten diphenylcyclopropenone (DPC).

The CDR3 coding sequence is TGTGCCAGCAGCTTGCGACAGGGAGACTATGGCTACACCTTC. Translation: CASSLRQGDYGYTF. The chain joins TRBV12-3 or TRBV12-4 to TRBJ1-2, with TRBD1 matching over 7 bases. The J segment lost 3 bases and the V segment lost 6 bases, leaving 7 bases of the junction unmatched. This CDR3 has 14 amino acids.